The rows below give T cell receptor beta chains drawn from one sample of a study of T cells after posttransplantation cyclophosphamide. Sequenced by immunoSEQ multiplex PCR; TCRdb stores in-frame clones only, minus some. The sample consists of approximately 45,000 clones, around 94% of them appearing once. What was sequenced was PBMCs. The receptor set was obtained from a woman aged 45-59 years in good health and a related stem cell transplant donor. Both conserved end residues are part of each CDR3. Each record gives: V gene, D gene, clone size, J gene, CDR3 protein, CDR3 DNA. A D gene is named only where the DNA matches it firmly. The size of a clone is reported for some rows only, either as once, few or many, or as a class for expanded clones.

>TRBV5-8|-|once|TRBJ1-3
CASSFGRPGGNTIYF
TGTGCCAGCAGCTTCGGTCGGCCAGGGGGAAACACCATATATTTT
>TRBV2|-|-|TRBJ2-7
CASSASDSRNEQYF
TGTGCCAGCAGTGCATCGGACAGTCGCAACGAGCAGTACTTC
>TRBV18|TRBD1|-|TRBJ1-4
CASSPGQPNEKLFF
TGTGCCAGCTCCCCGGGACAGCCAAATGAAAAACTGTTTTTT
>TRBV14|-|-|TRBJ1-2
CASPRGYTF
TGTGCCAGCCCTAGGGGCTACACCTTC
>TRBV14|-|-|TRBJ2-1
CASSLRASHLYNEQFF
TGTGCCAGCAGCCTCCGGGCTAGCCACCTTTACAATGAGCAGTTCTTC
>TRBV5-1|TRBD1|-|TRBJ1-1
CASSWDRENTEAFF
TGCGCCAGCAGTTGGGACAGGGAAAACACTGAAGCTTTCTTT
>TRBV5-8|-|-|TRBJ2-7
CASSYRQAPYEQYF
TGTGCCAGCAGCTACAGACAGGCGCCCTACGAGCAGTACTTC
>TRBV5-1|TRBD2|once|TRBJ2-1
CASSSGTSSYNEQFF
TGCGCCAGCAGCTCCGGGACTAGCTCCTACAATGAGCAGTTCTTC
>TRBV7-9|TRBD2|-|TRBJ2-5
CASSLSTSGGETQYF
TGTGCCAGCAGCTTGTCGACTAGCGGGGGGGAGACCCAGTACTTC
>TRBV5-1|TRBD2|-|TRBJ2-3
CASSSSGVDTQYF
TGCGCCAGCAGCTCCAGCGGGGTAGATACGCAGTATTTT
>TRBV5-1|TRBD1|-|TRBJ2-5
CASSLEGATGGTETQYF
TGCGCCAGCAGCTTGGAAGGGGCCACAGGGGGCACGGAGACCCAGTACTTC
>TRBV4-2|-|-|TRBJ2-1
CASSQDQGSGNEQFF
TGTGCCAGCAGCCAAGATCAAGGGTCGGGGAATGAGCAGTTCTTC
>TRBV7-2|TRBD1|-|TRBJ2-1
CASSLGQGAQNEQFF
TGTGCCAGCAGCTTAGGACAGGGGGCGCAGAATGAGCAGTTCTTC
>TRBV7-2|TRBD2|-|TRBJ2-3
CASSLVASGGAGDTQYF
TGTGCCAGCAGCTTAGTGGCTAGCGGGGGGGCAGGCGATACGCAGTATTTT
>TRBV5-1|-|-|TRBJ2-1
CASSLRGSSYNEQFF
TGCGCCAGCAGCTTGCGGGGGAGCTCCTACAATGAGCAGTTCTTC
>TRBV20-1|-|-|TRBJ2-5
CSARRTQYF
TGCAGTGCTAGGCGGACCCAGTACTTC
>TRBV5-4|-|-|TRBJ2-7
CASSSAGNSYEQYF
TGTGCCAGCAGCTCTGCAGGTAACTCCTACGAGCAGTACTTC
>TRBV6-5|TRBD1|-|TRBJ2-5
CASSGRDRGSGEQYF
TGTGCCAGCAGTGGCCGGGACAGGGGGAGCGGGGAGCAGTACTTC
>TRBV11-3|TRBD2|-|TRBJ2-1
CASSLAGGRLEQFF
TGTGCCAGCAGCTTAGCGGGGGGGCGGCTTGAGCAGTTCTTC
>TRBV14|-|-|TRBJ1-1
CASSPESSEAFF
TGTGCCAGCAGTCCGGAGTCGAGTGAAGCTTTCTTT
>TRBV27|-|-|TRBJ1-6
CASSSLGSPLHF
TGTGCCAGCAGTTCTTTGGGCTCACCCCTCCACTTT
>TRBV30|-|-|TRBJ1-1
CAWRVPGGMNTEAFF
TGTGCCTGGAGAGTCCCAGGAGGGATGAACACTGAAGCTTTCTTT
>TRBV18|-|-|TRBJ1-5
CASSPREYSNQPQHF
TGTGCCAGCTCACCGAGAGAGTATAGCAATCAGCCCCAGCATTTT